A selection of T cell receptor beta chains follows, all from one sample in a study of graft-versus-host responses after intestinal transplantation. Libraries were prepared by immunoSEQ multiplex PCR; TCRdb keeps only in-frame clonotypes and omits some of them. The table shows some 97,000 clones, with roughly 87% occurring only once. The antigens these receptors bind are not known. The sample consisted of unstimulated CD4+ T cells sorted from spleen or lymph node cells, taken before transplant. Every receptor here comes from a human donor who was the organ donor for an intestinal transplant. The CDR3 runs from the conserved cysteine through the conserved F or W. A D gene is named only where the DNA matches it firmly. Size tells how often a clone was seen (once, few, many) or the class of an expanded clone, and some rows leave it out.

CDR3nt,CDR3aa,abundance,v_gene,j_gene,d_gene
TGTGCCAGCAAACGGGACAGGGGTTACGAGCAGTACTTC,CASKRDRGYEQYF,.,TRBV6-5,TRBJ2-7,TRBD1
TGCGCCAGCAGCCCTAGCACTAGCGGGGGCCAAAGGTGGAAGACCCAGTACTTC,CASSPSTSGGQRWKTQYF,.,TRBV5-1,TRBJ2-5,TRBD2
TGTGCCAGCAGTTTCGGGACAGTGAACACCGGGGAGCTGTTTTTT,CASSFGTVNTGELFF,.,TRBV6-5,TRBJ2-2,TRBD1
TGTGCCATCGGACAGGGCCGAGAAAAACTGTTTTTT,CAIGQGREKLFF,few,TRBV30,TRBJ1-4,TRBD1
TGTGCCAGTAGCCATAGTCAGGGGTTTCCGAACTATGGCTACACCTTC,CASSHSQGFPNYGYTF,.,TRBV19,TRBJ1-2,.
TGTGCCAGCAGTACACGCCCGGGACAGGGAGGTATCCCTAATCAGCCCCAGCATTTT,CASSTRPGQGGIPNQPQHF,.,TRBV2,TRBJ1-5,TRBD1
TGTGCCAGCCCTCAGGGACCCCTTAGACAGCCCCAGCATTTT,CASPQGPLRQPQHF,.,TRBV27,TRBJ1-5,.
TGTGCCAGCAGTGGGGGTGGGGGGCCGTCCTGGGGCACTGAAGCTTTCTTT,CASSGGGGPSWGTEAFF,.,TRBV27,TRBJ1-1,.
TGTGCCAGCAGCCTTGGGGGGGGAGAGACCCAGTACTTC,CASSLGGGETQYF,.,TRBV28,TRBJ2-5,TRBD2
TGTGCCAGCAGTTATTTGCGTGACAATGAGCAGTTCTTC,CASSYLRDNEQFF,.,TRBV6-6,TRBJ2-1,.
TGTGCCAGTAGTCTTCGACAGTTCAATAGCAATCAGCCCCAGCATTTT,CASSLRQFNSNQPQHF,.,TRBV19,TRBJ1-5,.
TGTGCCAGCAGCGTACGCACCGGGGAGCTGTTTTTT,CASSVRTGELFF,.,TRBV9,TRBJ2-2,.
TGTGCCATCAGTCGGGGGGAAGATACGCAGTATTTT,CAISRGEDTQYF,.,TRBV10-3,TRBJ2-3,TRBD2
TGTGCCACCAGCAGAGATTTATGGGGCAATCAGCCCCAGCATTTT,CATSRDLWGNQPQHF,.,TRBV15,TRBJ1-5,.
TGTGCCACCAGCAGTTGGAACAATCAGCCCCAGCATTTT,CATSSWNNQPQHF,.,TRBV15,TRBJ1-5,.
TGTGCCAGCAGGCGAGGAGGGGGCACAGGTGGCTCCTACGAGCAGTACTTC,CASRRGGGTGGSYEQYF,.,TRBV28,TRBJ2-7,.
TGTGCCAGCAGTGAAGGGAGCTCCTATAATTCACCCCTCCACTTT,CASSEGSSYNSPLHF,.,TRBV25-1,TRBJ1-6,.
TGTGCCAGCAGCTTACATCAGGGAATACCCACCGGGGAGCTGTTTTTT,CASSLHQGIPTGELFF,.,TRBV7-2,TRBJ2-2,.
TGTGCCAGCAGTTTGGGGGATCTGAGGAGGGGCTACACCTTC,CASSLGDLRRGYTF,few,TRBV28,TRBJ1-2,.
TGTGCCAGCAGTTTGTGGCAGGGGCAAGAGACCCAGTACTTC,CASSLWQGQETQYF,.,TRBV28,TRBJ2-5,.
TGTGCCACCAGCAGAGGCAGGACGGTCGGGGAGCTGTTTTTT,CATSRGRTVGELFF,.,TRBV15,TRBJ2-2,.
TGCGCCAGCAGCCGGGACAGGGAGAGTATTGGCAATCAGCCCCAGCATTTT,CASSRDRESIGNQPQHF,.,TRBV5-1,TRBJ1-5,TRBD1
TGTGCCAGCAGTATGAGTTCAGGGGTGTACAATGAGCAGTTCTTC,CASSMSSGVYNEQFF,.,TRBV28,TRBJ2-1,.
TGTGCCAGTAGTCCTTCCCCGGGACTAGCATACAATGAGCAGTTCTTC,CASSPSPGLAYNEQFF,.,TRBV19,TRBJ2-1,TRBD2
TGTGCCAGCAGCTCTACGGGACAGCCTAATTCACCCCTCCACTTT,CASSSTGQPNSPLHF,.,TRBV11-2,TRBJ1-6,TRBD1
TGTGCCAGCAGCTTCTCGGCCAAAGGGGCGGAGACCCAGTACTTC,CASSFSAKGAETQYF,.,TRBV7-2,TRBJ2-5,.
TGTGCCAGCTCACCAGGGACAGGGGTAAAGTATGGCTACACCTTC,CASSPGTGVKYGYTF,.,TRBV18,TRBJ1-2,TRBD1
TGTGCCAGCAGTCTAATCGGGACCCAAAGTGAAGCTTTCTTT,CASSLIGTQSEAFF,.,TRBV28,TRBJ1-1,.
TGTGCCAGCAGCCCCCGCTCCACTAGGACAAGCACAGATACGCAGTATTTT,CASSPRSTRTSTDTQYF,.,TRBV7-2,TRBJ2-3,.
TGTGCCAGCAGTCTGCTTGGGGGTAACTATGGCTACACCTTC,CASSLLGGNYGYTF,.,TRBV28,TRBJ1-2,.
TGCGCCAGCAGTTTGGAGCCGGGACTTGCTGAAAAACTGTTTTTT,CASSLEPGLAEKLFF,.,TRBV5-1,TRBJ1-4,.
TGCGCCAGCACACGAGAGTCGGACAGTCAGTTCTCTGGGGCCAACGTCCTGACTTTC,CASTRESDSQFSGANVLTF,.,TRBV23-1,TRBJ2-6,.
TGTGCCATCAGTGAATGGGGGGGAACCCTGAACACTGAAGCTTTCTTT,CAISEWGGTLNTEAFF,.,TRBV10-3,TRBJ1-1,.
TGTGCCTGGAGTAGGGCCGCGCAGGCCGAGCAGTACTTC,CAWSRAAQAEQYF,.,TRBV30,TRBJ2-7,.
TGTGCCTGGAGTAGACAGAAAGTAAACACCATATATTTT,CAWSRQKVNTIYF,.,TRBV30,TRBJ1-3,.
TGCGCCAGCAGCCAAGCGAGGGGCTACACTGAAGCTTTCTTT,CASSQARGYTEAFF,.,TRBV4-1,TRBJ1-1,.
TGTGCCAGCAGTCCCATCCGGGTGATCGGGGAGCTGTTTTTT,CASSPIRVIGELFF,.,TRBV28,TRBJ2-2,.
TGCGCCAGCAGCGTAGGGTATCGGGCAGATACGCAGTATTTT,CASSVGYRADTQYF,once,TRBV5-1,TRBJ2-3,.
TGTGCCATCAAAGGGGCATCCACCGCCTACGAGCAGTACTTC,CAIKGASTAYEQYF,.,TRBV10-3,TRBJ2-7,.
TGTGCCAGCAGCCAAGGGACAGGGATAGGCTACACCTTC,CASSQGTGIGYTF,once,TRBV7-3,TRBJ1-2,TRBD1
TGTGCCAGCAGTTCTCTCGGGGAAGAAGCTTTCTTT,CASSSLGEEAFF,.,TRBV28,TRBJ1-1,.
TGTGCCAGCCTTTTGCGAGGGGAGCTGTTTTTT,CASLLRGELFF,.,TRBV14,TRBJ2-2,.
TGCGCCAGCAGCCGGGACAGGGGAGAGTTTTATGGCTACACCTTC,CASSRDRGEFYGYTF,few,TRBV4-1,TRBJ1-2,TRBD1
TGTGCCAGCAGTTTACGAGTGACTGTGGGGAATGAGCAGTTCTTC,CASSLRVTVGNEQFF,.,TRBV27,TRBJ2-1,.
TGTGCCAGCAGCGAAGGACTAGCGGGAGTCGCCTACGAGCAGTACTTC,CASSEGLAGVAYEQYF,.,TRBV7-9,TRBJ2-7,TRBD2
TGTGCCAGCAGTTTAAGTCACTGGGTCGGCGGGACCTACGAGCAGTACTTC,CASSLSHWVGGTYEQYF,.,TRBV28,TRBJ2-7,.
TGTGCCACAGTCGGGACAGGGGGCCGATACGAGCAGTACTTC,CATVGTGGRYEQYF,.,TRBV10-3,TRBJ2-7,TRBD1
TGTGCCAGCAGGATGCAGGGAGGCTACACCTTC,CASRMQGGYTF,.,TRBV6-5,TRBJ1-2,.
TGTGCCAGCAGTGACGCACCAGGGGTTCAGCCCCAGCATTTT,CASSDAPGVQPQHF,.,TRBV6-4,TRBJ1-5,.
TGTGCCAGCAGTTCACCCGGGACTAGCGGGTTTAGCACAGATACGCAGTATTTT,CASSSPGTSGFSTDTQYF,.,TRBV28,TRBJ2-3,TRBD2